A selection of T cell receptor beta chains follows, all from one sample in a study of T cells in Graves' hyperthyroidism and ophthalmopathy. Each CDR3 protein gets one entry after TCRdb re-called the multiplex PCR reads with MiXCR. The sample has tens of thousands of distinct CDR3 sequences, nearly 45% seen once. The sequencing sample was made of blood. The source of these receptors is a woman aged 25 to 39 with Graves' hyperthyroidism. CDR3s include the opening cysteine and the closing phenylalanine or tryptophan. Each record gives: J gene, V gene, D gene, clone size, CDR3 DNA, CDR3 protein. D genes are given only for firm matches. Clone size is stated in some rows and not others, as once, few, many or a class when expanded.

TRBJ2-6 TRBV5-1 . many TGCGCCAGCAGCTTGGAGTCTGGGGCCAACGTCCTGACTTTC CASSLESGANVLTF
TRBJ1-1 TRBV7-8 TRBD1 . TGTGCCTGCGGCTCAGAAACAGGGGGTAACCCTCAAGCTTTCTTT CACGSETGGNPQAFF
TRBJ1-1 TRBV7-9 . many TGTGCCAGCAGCTTAGGTATAGGCAGGACTGAAGCTTTCTTT CASSLGIGRTEAFF
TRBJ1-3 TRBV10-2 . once TGCGCCAGCAGTGGGCATAGCGGGAGGTCCGTATATTTT CASSGHSGRSVYF
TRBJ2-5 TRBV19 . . TGTGCCAGTAGTATACACAGCAATCAGCCCCAGTACTTC CASSIHSNQPQYF
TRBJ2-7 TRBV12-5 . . TGTGCTAGTGGTTTAAAACAGGGAGGTAGGGGGGAGCAGTACTTC CASGLKQGGRGEQYF
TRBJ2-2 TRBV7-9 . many TGTGCCAGCAGTTGGGGGCTAGCGACCGGAACCGGGGAGCTGTTTTTT CASSWGLATGTGELFF
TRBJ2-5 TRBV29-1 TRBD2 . TGCAGCAGTGAAGGAGGTCTAGCGGGATCTTGGGAGACCCAGTACTTC CSSEGGLAGSWETQYF
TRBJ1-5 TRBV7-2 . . TGTGCCAGCAGCTTAATGGGGGGCCATCAGCCCCAGCATTTT CASSLMGGHQPQHF
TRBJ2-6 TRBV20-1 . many TGCAGTGCTAGAGAAGCCATATCTGGGGCCAACGTCCTGACTTTC CSAREAISGANVLTF
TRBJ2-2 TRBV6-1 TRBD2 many TGTGCCAGCAGATCGGGACTAGCGCACACCGGGGAGCTGTTTTTT CASRSGLAHTGELFF
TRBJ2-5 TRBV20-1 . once TGCAGTGCCCTAGGACCATCAATCCAGTACTTC CSALGPSIQYF
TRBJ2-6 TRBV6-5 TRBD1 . TGTACCAGCAGTAACGACAGGGCTGGGGCCAACGTCCTGACTTTC CTSSNDRAGANVLTF
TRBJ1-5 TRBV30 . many TGTGCCTGGAGTGTAGGGGGGGCATGGCAGCCCCAGCATTTT CAWSVGGAWQPQHF
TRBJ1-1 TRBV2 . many TGTGCCAGCAGCAATAGAGGCATGGGCACTGAAGCTTTCTTT CASSNRGMGTEAFF
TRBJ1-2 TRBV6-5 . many TGTGCCAGCAGCCATCAGGGCGGCGTTCACTATGGCTACACCTTC CASSHQGGVHYGYTF
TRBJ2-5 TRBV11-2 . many TGTGCCAGCAGCTCTGGGGAGACCCAGTACTTC CASSSGETQYF
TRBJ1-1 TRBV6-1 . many TGTGCCGGGAGAAGGGAGCGGGACACTGAAGCTTTCTTT CAGRRERDTEAFF
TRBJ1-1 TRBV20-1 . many TGCAGTGCTAGAGTCCAAGGACTGACTAACACTGAAGCTTTCTTT CSARVQGLTNTEAFF
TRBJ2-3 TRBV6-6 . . TGTGCCAGCAGTTACTTGACTAGCACAGATACGCAGTATTTT CASSYLTSTDTQYF
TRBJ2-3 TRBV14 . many TGTGCCAGCAGCCAACAGTTCACGGGTACAGATACGCAGTATTTT CASSQQFTGTDTQYF
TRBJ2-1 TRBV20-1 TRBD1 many TGCAGTGCTAGAGCCAATCTGGGACAGGGGGAGGGAGATGAGCAGTTCTTC CSARANLGQGEGDEQFF
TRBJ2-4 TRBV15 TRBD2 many TGTGCCACCAGCAGAGCCGCGGGGGGGAGCAAAAACATTCAGTACTTC CATSRAAGGSKNIQYF
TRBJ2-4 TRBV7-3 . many TGTGCCAGCAGCTCCACGGAGGGCACAAAAAACATTCAGTACTTC CASSSTEGTKNIQYF
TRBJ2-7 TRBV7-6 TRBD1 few TGTGCCAGCAGCTCGTCGACAGGGGCAGGCGAGCAGTACTTC CASSSSTGAGEQYF
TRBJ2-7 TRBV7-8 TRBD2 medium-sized TGTGCCAGCAGCCCCACATGGGGGGGCGAGCAGTACTTC CASSPTWGGEQYF
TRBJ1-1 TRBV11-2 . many TGTGCCAGCAGCTTAGCACCAGTATCCAACACTGAAGCTTTCTTT CASSLAPVSNTEAFF
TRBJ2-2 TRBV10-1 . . TGCGCCAGCAGTTCTCAGCATAACACCGGGGAGCTGTTTTTT CASSSQHNTGELFF
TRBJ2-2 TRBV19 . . TGTGCCAGTAGTTCCGGGGAGCTGTTTTTT CASSSGELFF
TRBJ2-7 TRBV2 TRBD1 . TGTGCCAGCAGCTTAGAGGGCACACAGGGGTCCTACGAGCAGTACTTC CASSLEGTQGSYEQYF
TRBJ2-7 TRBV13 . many TGTGCCAGCACTGTCTGGGGAGAGTACGAGCAGTACTTC CASTVWGEYEQYF
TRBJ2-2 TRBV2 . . TGTGCCAGCAGTGCTTCTAGGCCGAACACCGGGGAGCTGTTTTTT CASSASRPNTGELFF
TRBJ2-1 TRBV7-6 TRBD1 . TGTGCCAGCAGCCGTCTTGGACAGGGGATCTACAATGAGCAGTTCTTC CASSRLGQGIYNEQFF
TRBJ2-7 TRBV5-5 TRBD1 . TGCGCCAGCGGCCAGAACCCGGGACAGGGGGTGGAGCAGTACTTC CASGQNPGQGVEQYF
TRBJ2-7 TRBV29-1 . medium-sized TGCAGCGTTGGAGGGCTAGCGTACACCTACGAGCAGTACTTC CSVGGLAYTYEQYF
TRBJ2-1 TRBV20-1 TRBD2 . TGCAGTGCTTTCTCCGGGACTAGCGGGGGGAATGAGCAGTTCTTC CSAFSGTSGGNEQFF
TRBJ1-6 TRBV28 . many TGTGCCAGCAGTCTTCCAGGGGATTCACCCCTCCACTTT CASSLPGDSPLHF
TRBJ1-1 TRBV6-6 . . TGTGCCAGCGTCCGGGGCGGACCCACTGAAGCTTTCTTT CASVRGGPTEAFF
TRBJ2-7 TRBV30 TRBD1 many TGTGCCTGGAGAGGGCATACAGGGGCCTACGAGCAGTACTTC CAWRGHTGAYEQYF
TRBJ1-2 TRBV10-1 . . TGCGCCAGCAGTGAAAGTGACAGCTATGGCTACACCTTC CASSESDSYGYTF
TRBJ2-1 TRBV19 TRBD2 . TGTGCCAGTAATAAGGCTAGCGGGAGTCCGGGTGAGCAGTTCTTC CASNKASGSPGEQFF
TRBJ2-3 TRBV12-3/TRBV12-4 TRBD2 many TGTGCCAGCGGGGGACTAGCGGCCGGCACAGATACGCAGTATTTT CASGGLAAGTDTQYF
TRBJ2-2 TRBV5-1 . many TGCGCCAGCAGTCTTGACAGCCTCACCGGGGAGCTGTTTTTT CASSLDSLTGELFF
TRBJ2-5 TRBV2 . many TGTGCCAGCAGCACCTCTACCAGAACGAGTGTAGGGAAACAAGAGACCCAGTACTTC CASSTSTRTSVGKQETQYF
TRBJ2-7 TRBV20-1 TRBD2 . TGCAGACCACCTGGACTAGCGGACTCCTACGAGCAGTACTTC CRPPGLADSYEQYF
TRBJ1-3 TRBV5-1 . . TGCGACAGCAAGAGGACCGATGGTTGGAACACCATATATTTT CDSKRTDGWNTIYF
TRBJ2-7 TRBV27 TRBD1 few TGTGCCAGCAGTTTTTTGGGGACAGGGGGCTCCTACGAGCAGTACTTC CASSFLGTGGSYEQYF
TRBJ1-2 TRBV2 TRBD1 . TGTGCCAGCAGTGGGACAGGGGGCTTCGATGGTGGCTACACCTTC CASSGTGGFDGGYTF
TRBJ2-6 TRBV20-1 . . TGCAGTGCTAGAGCTTTACCCAGAGGGGGGGCCTACGTCCTGGCTTTC CSARALPRGGAYVLAF
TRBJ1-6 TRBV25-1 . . TGTGCCAGCAGTGGGGGATTTAGCTCCTATAATTCACCCCTCCACTTT CASSGGFSSYNSPLHF
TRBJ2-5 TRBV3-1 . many TGTGCCAGCAGCCGGGAGCTGGAGACCCAGTACTTC CASSRELETQYF
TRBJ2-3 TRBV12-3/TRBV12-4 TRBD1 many TGTGCCAGCAGTCCCCGGGACAGGGGTCCAGATACGCAGTATTTT CASSPRDRGPDTQYF
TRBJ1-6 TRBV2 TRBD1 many TGTGCCAGCAGTGCAATTGGGACAGGAGCTAATTCACCCCTCCACTTT CASSAIGTGANSPLHF
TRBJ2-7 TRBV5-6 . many TGTGCCAGCAGCTCCCGGACAGCACGTTTGGAGCAGTACTTC CASSSRTARLEQYF
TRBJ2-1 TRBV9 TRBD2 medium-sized TGTGCCAGCAGCGTGGGGACTAGCGGGACAGATGAGCAGTTCTTC CASSVGTSGTDEQFF
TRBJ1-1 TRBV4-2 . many TGTGCCAGCAGCCAAGAGGTGACAGACGCTGAGGCTTTCTTT CASSQEVTDAEAFF
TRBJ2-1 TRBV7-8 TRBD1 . TGTGCCAGCAGCTTAACTTACAGGGGAATACTCAATGAGCAGTTCTTC CASSLTYRGILNEQFF
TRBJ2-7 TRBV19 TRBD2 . TGTGCCAGTAGTACGGCTAGCGGGAGAGACGAGCAGTACTTC CASSTASGRDEQYF
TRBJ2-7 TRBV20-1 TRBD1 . TGCAGTGTCAGTCGGGCGGGAGTTGACACCGGGACAGGGCCCTCCGAGCAGTACTTC CSVSRAGVDTGTGPSEQYF
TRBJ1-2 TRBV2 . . TGTGCCAGCAGTGTTAACTTCTATGGCTACACCTTC CASSVNFYGYTF